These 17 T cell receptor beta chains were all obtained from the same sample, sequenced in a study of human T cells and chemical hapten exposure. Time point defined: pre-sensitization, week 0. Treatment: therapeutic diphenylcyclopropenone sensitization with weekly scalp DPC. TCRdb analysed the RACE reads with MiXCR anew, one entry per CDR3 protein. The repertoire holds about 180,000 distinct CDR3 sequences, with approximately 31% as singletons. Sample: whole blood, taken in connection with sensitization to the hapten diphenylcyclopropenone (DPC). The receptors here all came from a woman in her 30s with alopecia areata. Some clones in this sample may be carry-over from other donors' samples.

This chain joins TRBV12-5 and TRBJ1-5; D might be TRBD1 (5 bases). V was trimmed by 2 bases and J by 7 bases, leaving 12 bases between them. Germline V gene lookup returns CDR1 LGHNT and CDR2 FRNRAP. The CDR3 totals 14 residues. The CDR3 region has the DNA TGTGCTAGTGGTTTGCCGGGGGGTGTCCAGCCCCAGCATTTT. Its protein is CASGLPGGVQPQHF.

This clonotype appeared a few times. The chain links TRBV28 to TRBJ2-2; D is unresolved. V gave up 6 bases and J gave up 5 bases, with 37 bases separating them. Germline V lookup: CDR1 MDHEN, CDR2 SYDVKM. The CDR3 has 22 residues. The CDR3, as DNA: TGTGCCAGCAGACTCTCAATGGCAGAGTGGATGGGCCTCGCTTTGTATACCGGGGAGCTGTTTTTT. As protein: CASRLSMAEWMGLALYTGELFF.

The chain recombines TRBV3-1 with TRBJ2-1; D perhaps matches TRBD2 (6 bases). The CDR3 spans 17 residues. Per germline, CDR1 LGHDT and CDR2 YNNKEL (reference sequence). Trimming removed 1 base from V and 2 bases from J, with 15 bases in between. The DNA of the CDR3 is TGTGCCAGCAGCCAAGCCGGCGGTGGGGGGACCTACAATGAGCAGTTCTTC. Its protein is CASSQAGGGGTYNEQFF.

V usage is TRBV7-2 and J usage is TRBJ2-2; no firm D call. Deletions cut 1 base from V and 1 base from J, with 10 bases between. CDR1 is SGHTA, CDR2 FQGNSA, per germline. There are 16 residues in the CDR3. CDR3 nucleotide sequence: TGTGCCAGCAGCTTAGTGGGTCCGGGGAACACCGGGGAGCTGTTTTTT. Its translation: CASSLVGPGNTGELFF.

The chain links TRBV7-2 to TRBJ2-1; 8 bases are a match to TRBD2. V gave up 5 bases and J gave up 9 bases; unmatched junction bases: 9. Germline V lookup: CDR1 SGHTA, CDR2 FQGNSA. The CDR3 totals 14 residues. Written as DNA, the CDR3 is TGTGCCAGCAGCCTAGAGCGGGCGGGAGGTGAGCAGTTCTTC. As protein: CASSLERAGGEQFF.

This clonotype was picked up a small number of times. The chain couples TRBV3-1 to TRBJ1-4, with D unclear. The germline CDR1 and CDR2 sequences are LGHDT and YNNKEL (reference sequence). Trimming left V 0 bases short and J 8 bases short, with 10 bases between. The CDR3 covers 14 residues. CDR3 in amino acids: CASSQDPRVEKLFF. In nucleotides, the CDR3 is TGTGCCAGCAGCCAAGATCCCCGGGTCGAAAAACTGTTTTTT.

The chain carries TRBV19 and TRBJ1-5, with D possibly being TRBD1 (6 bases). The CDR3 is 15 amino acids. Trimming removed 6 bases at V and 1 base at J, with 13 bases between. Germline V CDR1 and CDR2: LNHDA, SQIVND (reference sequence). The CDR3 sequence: CASSGRGGSNQPQHF. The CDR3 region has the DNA TGTGCCAGTAGCGGAAGGGGGGGAAGCAATCAGCCCCAGCATTTT.

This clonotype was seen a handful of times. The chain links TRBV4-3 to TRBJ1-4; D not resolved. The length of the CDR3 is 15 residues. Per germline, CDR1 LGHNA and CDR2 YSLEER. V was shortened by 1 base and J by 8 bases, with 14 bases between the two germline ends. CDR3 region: CASSQVAAAGEKLFF. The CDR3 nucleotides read TGCGCCAGCAGCCAAGTAGCGGCAGCGGGGGAAAAACTGTTTTTT.

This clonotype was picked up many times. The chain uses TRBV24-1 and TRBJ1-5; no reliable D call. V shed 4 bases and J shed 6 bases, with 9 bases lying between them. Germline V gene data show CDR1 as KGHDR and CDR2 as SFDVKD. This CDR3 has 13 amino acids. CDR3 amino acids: CATSDLSGQPQHF. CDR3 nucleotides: TGTGCCACCAGTGACTTGTCTGGTCAGCCCCAGCATTTT.

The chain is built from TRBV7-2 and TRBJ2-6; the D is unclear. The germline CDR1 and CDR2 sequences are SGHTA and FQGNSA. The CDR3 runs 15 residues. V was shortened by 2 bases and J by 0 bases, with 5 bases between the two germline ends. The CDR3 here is CASSLKPSGANVLTF. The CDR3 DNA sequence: TGTGCCAGCAGCTTAAAGCCCTCTGGGGCCAACGTCCTGACTTTC. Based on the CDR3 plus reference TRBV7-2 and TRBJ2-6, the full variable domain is GAGVSQSPSNKVTEKGKDVELRCDPISGHTALYWYRQSLGQGLEFLIYFQGNSAPDKSGLPSDRFSAERTGGSVSTLTIQRTQQEDSAVYLCASSLKPSGANVLTFGAGSRLTVL.

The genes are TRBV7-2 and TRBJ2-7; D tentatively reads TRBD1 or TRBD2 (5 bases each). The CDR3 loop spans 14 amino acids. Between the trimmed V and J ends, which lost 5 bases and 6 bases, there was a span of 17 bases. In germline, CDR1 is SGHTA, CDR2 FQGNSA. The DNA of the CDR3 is TGTGCCAGCAGCCCGGACACCCGGGAAGGCGAGCAGTACTTC. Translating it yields CASSPDTREGEQYF.

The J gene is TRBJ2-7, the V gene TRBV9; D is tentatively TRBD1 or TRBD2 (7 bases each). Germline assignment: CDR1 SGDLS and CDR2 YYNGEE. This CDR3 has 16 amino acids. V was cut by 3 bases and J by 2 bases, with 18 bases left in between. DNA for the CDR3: TGTGCCAGCAGCGGGGGGGAGGGACAGCCTCCCTACGAGCAGTACTTC. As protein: CASSGGEGQPPYEQYF. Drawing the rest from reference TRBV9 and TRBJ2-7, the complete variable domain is DSGVTQTPKHLITATGQRVTLRCSPRSGDLSVYWYQQSLDQGLQFLIQYYNGEERAKGNILERFSAQQFPDLHSELNLSSLELGDSALYFCASSGGEGQPPYEQYFGPGTRLTVT.

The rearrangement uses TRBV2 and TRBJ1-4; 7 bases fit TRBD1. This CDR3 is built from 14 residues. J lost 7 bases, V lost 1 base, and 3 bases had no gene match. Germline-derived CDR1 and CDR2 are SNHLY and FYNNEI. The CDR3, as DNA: TGTGCCAGCAGTGAAGTACCAGGGGGTGAAAAACTGTTTTTT. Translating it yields CASSEVPGGEKLFF.

The CDR3 sequence: CASRRQNTEAFF. The CDR3 DNA follows: TGTGCCAGCAGGCGGCAGAACACTGAAGCTTTCTTT. J is TRBJ1-1 and V is TRBV2; D remains ambiguous. V dropped 6 bases and J dropped 1 base, with 6 bases sitting between them. The CDR3 length is 12 residues. CDR1 and CDR2 (germline): SNHLY, FYNNEI.

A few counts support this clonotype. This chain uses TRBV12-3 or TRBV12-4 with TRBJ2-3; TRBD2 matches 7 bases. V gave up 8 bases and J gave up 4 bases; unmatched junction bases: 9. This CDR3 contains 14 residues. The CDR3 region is CASLKAGTADTQYF. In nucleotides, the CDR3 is TGTGCCAGCTTAAAAGCGGGGACGGCAGATACGCAGTATTTT.

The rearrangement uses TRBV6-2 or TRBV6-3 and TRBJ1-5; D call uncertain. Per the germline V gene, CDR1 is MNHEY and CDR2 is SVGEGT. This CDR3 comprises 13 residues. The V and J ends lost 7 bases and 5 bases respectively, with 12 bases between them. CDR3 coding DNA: TGTGCCAGCACCAACGGAGGGCATCAGCCCCAGCATTTT. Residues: CASTNGGHQPQHF.

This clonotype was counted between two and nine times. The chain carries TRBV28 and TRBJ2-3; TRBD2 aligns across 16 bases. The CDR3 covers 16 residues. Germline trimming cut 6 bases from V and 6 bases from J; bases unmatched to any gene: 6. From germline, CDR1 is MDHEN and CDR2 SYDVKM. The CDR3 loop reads CASRGTSGGATDTQYF. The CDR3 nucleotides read TGTGCCAGCAGGGGGACTAGCGGGGGGGCAACCGATACGCAGTATTTT.